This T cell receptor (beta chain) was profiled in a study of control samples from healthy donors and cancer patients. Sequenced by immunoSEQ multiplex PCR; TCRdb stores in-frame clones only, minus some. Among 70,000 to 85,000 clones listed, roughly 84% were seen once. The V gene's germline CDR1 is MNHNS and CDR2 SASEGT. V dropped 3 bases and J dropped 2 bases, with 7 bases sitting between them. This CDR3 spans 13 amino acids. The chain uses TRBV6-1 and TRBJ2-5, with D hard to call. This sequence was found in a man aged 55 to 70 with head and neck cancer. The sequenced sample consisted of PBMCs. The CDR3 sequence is CASSDNRQETQYF. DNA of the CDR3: TGTGCCAGCAGTGACAACCGGCAAGAGACCCAGTACTTC.